This section outlines one T cell receptor beta chain sequence together with its context. Antigen: not known. CDR3 length equals 16 residues. Per the germline V gene, CDR1 is MNHEY and CDR2 is SVGAGI. Trimming took off 0 bases at V and 3 bases at J, with 15 bases between the two ends. This entry comes from a study of T-cell reconstitution after alpha-beta-depleted transplantation in children. Findings of the study overall: In patients about two months after transplant, alpha-beta T cells reportedly arose from several hundred expanded graft clones.

The library targeted TCRbeta and was prepared with unique molecular identifiers. One entry per CDR3 protein, called by TCRdb with MiXCR from the PCR reads. Among just over 200,000 distinct CDR3 sequences listed, 7% to 9% were seen once. The material was PBMCs, mostly from graft donor cells, obtained 360 days after TCRalphabeta/CD19-depleted stem cell transplant. V usage is TRBV6-5 and J usage is TRBJ2-7; TRBD2 might be the D (6 bases). This clonotype was sampled from a male patient between 2 and 15 years old who had a stem cell transplant for acute myeloid leukemia, so the T cells may come from the graft donor. CDR3 nucleotides: TGTGCCAGCAGTTACTCCGCGGCGGGAAGGAACTACGAGCAGTACTTC. Protein product: CASSYSAAGRNYEQYF.